The 32 T cell receptor beta chains below come from one sample, sequenced in a study of CD8+ T cells in alopecia areata. The treatment was: oral pan-JAK inhibitor, 5-10 mg twice daily. Reverse transcribed after extraction, RNA yielded cDNA as the sequencing template. The assay was immunoSEQ multiplex PCR, and TCRdb's table has in-frame clones only and misses some. The sample yields approximately 180,000 clones, under 80% seen once. The sequencing here drew on CD4+ T cells sorted from blood, taken at week 49, from a patient treated with tofacitinib. The receptors were sampled from a human donor with alopecia areata.

The chain carries TRBV5-1 and TRBJ2-7, with 7 bases lining up with TRBD1. V shed 0 bases, J shed 5 bases, and the junction held 8 bases outside the gene matches. Germline CDR1 is SGHRS and CDR2 is YFSETQ. The CDR3 sequence is 15 residues long. The CDR3: CASSLAGTGVNEQYF. CDR3 bases: TGCGCCAGCAGCTTGGCCGGAACAGGGGTAAACGAGCAGTACTTC. Full variable domain (rest looked up from reference TRBV5-1 and TRBJ2-7): KAGVTQTPRYLIKTRGQQVTLSCSPISGHRSVSWYQQTPGQGLQFLFEYFSETQRNKGNFPGRFSGRQFSNSRSEMNVSTLELGDSALYLCASSLAGTGVNEQYFGPGTRLTVT.

This clone has more than one count but fewer than ten. This rearrangement joins TRBV30 to TRBJ2-6; D not certain. Trimming cost V 3 bases and J 3 bases, with 6 bases left between them. The CDR3 is 13 amino acids. Germline-derived CDR1 and CDR2 are GTSNPN and SVGIG (reference sequence). CDR3 in amino acids: CAWRTGGANVLTF. CDR3 DNA: TGTGCCTGGAGGACGGGTGGGGCCAACGTCCTGACTTTC.

CDR3 DNA: TGCAGCGTTGCATCCAGCCCTAATCAGCCCCAGCATTTT. Its translation: CSVASSPNQPQHF. This sequence joins TRBV29-1 and TRBJ1-5, with D hard to call. The CDR3 loop spans 13 amino acids. V shed 4 bases and J shed 4 bases, with 11 bases lying between them. Germline CDR1 and CDR2: SQVTM and ANQGSEA.

The V and J genes are TRBV4-3 and TRBJ2-6; D is undetermined. Trimming took 4 bases from V and 2 from J, leaving 6 bases between them. The CDR3 is made up of 14 amino acids. In germline, CDR1 is LGHNA, CDR2 YSLEER. The CDR3: CASSPMPGANVLTF. CDR3 coding DNA: TGCGCCAGCAGCCCGATGCCTGGGGCCAACGTCCTGACTTTC.

In this sample, this clone turned up a few times. The chain recombines TRBV29-1 with TRBJ2-5, with 12 bases fitting TRBD2. Trimming cost V 4 bases and J 4 bases; bases outside gene matches: 7. This CDR3 has 15 amino acids. Germline V gene lookup returns CDR1 SQVTM and CDR2 ANQGSEA. CDR3 in DNA: TGCAGCGTTGGCACTAGCGGGGGGAGATCAGAGACCCAGTACTTC. Protein sequence: CSVGTSGGRSETQYF. Full variable domain (outside the CDR3, taken from reference TRBV29-1 and TRBJ2-5): SAVISQKPSRDICQRGTSLTIQCQVDSQVTMMFWYRQQPGQSLTLIATANQGSEATYESGFVIDKFPISRPNLTFSTLTVSNMSPEDSSIYLCSVGTSGGRSETQYFGPGTRLLVL.

This chain uses TRBV29-1 with TRBJ2-7; TRBD1 matches 9 bases. Germline V lookup: CDR1 SQVTM, CDR2 ANQGSEA. The CDR3 contains 14 residues. V lost 4 bases, J lost 4 bases, and 8 bases stayed unmatched. CDR3: CSVARQGGSYEQYF. The CDR3 nucleotides are TGCAGCGTTGCTCGACAGGGGGGTTCTTACGAGCAGTACTTC.

V gene TRBV25-1 combines with J gene TRBJ2-1; the match to TRBD1 covers 8 bases. Germline loops: CDR1 MGHDK, CDR2 SYGVNS. V shed 7 bases and J 6 bases; nucleotides not matched to a gene: 8. The CDR3 runs to 14 residues. The CDR3 loop is CASIGQGAINEQFF. CDR3 sequence (DNA): TGTGCCAGCATAGGGCAGGGGGCTATCAATGAGCAGTTCTTC.

V is TRBV15 and J is TRBJ1-6, with 8 bases identical to TRBD1. The germline gives CDR1 LNHNV, CDR2 YYDKDF (reference sequence). With 9 bases clipped from V and 3 bases from J, the junction kept 1 base outside the gene matches. The CDR3 has 13 residues. Here the CDR3 reads CATQGDYNSPLHF. The CDR3 DNA follows: TGTGCCACACAGGGGGACTATAATTCACCCCTCCACTTT.

The sample holds many counts of this clone. The rearrangement links TRBV5-6 to TRBJ2-7; D is unclear. Trimming left V 2 bases short and J 0 bases short, with 9 bases between. CDR1 is SGHDT, CDR2 YYEEEE, per germline. The CDR3 spans 14 residues. The CDR3 region has the DNA TGTGCCAGCAGCTTCGGCGGTTACTCCTACGAGCAGTACTTC. It codes for CASSFGGYSYEQYF.

Comments on this clone: Different DNA sequences within this sample yield the same CDR3. The chain recombines TRBV29-1 with TRBJ2-5; D is perhaps TRBD2 (6 bases). Trimming left V 2 bases short and J 5 bases short, with 6 bases between. The germline V gene encodes CDR1 SQVTM and CDR2 ANQGSEA. The CDR3 runs 11 residues. The CDR3 nucleotides are TGCAGCGTTGAACGGGGGGAGACCCAGTACTTC. It codes for CSVERGETQYF.

The rearrangement links TRBV19 to TRBJ1-5, with 9 bases identical to TRBD1. Unmatched junction bases numbered 6, after V lost 3 bases and J lost 6 bases. Germline V CDR1 and CDR2: LNHDA, SQIVND (reference sequence). This CDR3 is built from 15 residues. CDR3 nucleotide sequence: TGTGCCAGTAGTATGGGACAGGGAGGAGGTCAGCCCCAGCATTTT. This gives the protein CASSMGQGGGQPQHF. The whole variable domain, remainder taken from reference TRBV19 and TRBJ1-5, is DGGITQSPKYLFRKEGQNVTLSCEQNLNHDAMYWYRQDPGQGLRLIYYSQIVNDFQKGDIAEGYSVSREKKESFPLTVTSAQKNPTAFYLCASSMGQGGGQPQHFGDGTRLSIL.

Turning to this clone: This same CDR3 is encoded by further DNA sequences in the sample. V usage is TRBV30 and J usage is TRBJ1-2; no definite D call. The V gene lost 0 bases and the J gene lost 6 bases, with 8 bases spanning the gap. The CDR3 has 12 residues. The germline CDR1 and CDR2 sequences are GTSNPN and SVGIG (reference sequence). The CDR3 sequence is CAWSVRGDGYTF. For the CDR3, the DNA is TGTGCCTGGAGTGTACGAGGTGATGGCTACACCTTC.

This clone appeared a few times. The chain couples TRBV29-1 to TRBJ2-7; 7 bases map to TRBD1. The CDR3 has 12 residues. Trimming cost V 6 bases and J 3 bases; bases outside gene matches: 5. The germline gives CDR1 SQVTM, CDR2 ANQGSEA. CDR3 in DNA: TGCAGCGTCGGTACAGGGGTCTACGAGCAGTACTTC. Its protein product is CSVGTGVYEQYF.

The chain employs TRBV4-3 and TRBJ2-7; weak D call: TRBD2 (5 bases). This CDR3 spans 13 amino acids. Trimming took 2 bases from V and 7 from J, leaving 12 bases between them. Germline V gene lookup returns CDR1 LGHNA and CDR2 YSLEER. The CDR3 coding sequence is TGCGCCAGCAGCCAATCTCAGGCGGGTGAGCAGTACTTC. This sequence encodes CASSQSQAGEQYF.

The gene calls are TRBV20-1 and TRBJ2-7, with 7 bases identical to TRBD1. Trimming cost V 4 bases and J 3 bases; bases outside gene matches: 0. The CDR3 runs to 11 residues. Germline loops: CDR1 DFQATT, CDR2 SNEGSKA (reference sequence). As DNA, the CDR3 is TGCAGTGCTAACAGGGGCTACGAGCAGTACTTC. Translation gives CSANRGYEQYF.

This chain connects TRBV10-2 to TRBJ1-1; 9 bases are shared with TRBD1. V lost 7 bases, J lost 7 bases, and 10 bases stayed unmatched. Germline-derived CDR1 and CDR2 are WSHSY and SAAADI. The CDR3 is 14 amino acids. The CDR3 is CASNLAGTGREAFF. The CDR3 nucleotides read TGCGCCAGCAATCTGGCAGGGACAGGGCGTGAAGCTTTCTTT.

The V call is TRBV5-6, the J call TRBJ2-1, with TRBD1 as a possible D gene (6 bases). CDR3 size: 15 residues. Between the trimmed V and J ends, which lost 4 bases and 5 bases, there was a span of 16 bases. In germline, CDR1 is SGHDT, CDR2 YYEEEE. The CDR3 loop is CASSTSGTNNNEQFF. CDR3 bases: TGTGCCAGCAGCACGTCCGGGACAAATAACAATGAGCAGTTCTTC.

V usage is TRBV29-1 and J usage is TRBJ1-1; D is possibly TRBD1 (6 bases). The CDR3 has 14 amino acids. Germline CDR1 is SQVTM and CDR2 is ANQGSEA. CDR3 sequence: CSALRSQGYTEAFF. CDR3 nucleotides: TGCAGTGCACTACGGTCACAGGGATATACTGAAGCTTTCTTT.

The chain recombines TRBV4-1 with TRBJ2-1; a possible D gene is TRBD1 (7 bases). Germline loops: CDR1 MGHRA, CDR2 YSYEKL. The CDR3 is 15 residues long. V was pared by 0 bases and J by 4 bases, with 10 bases between. The CDR3 DNA follows: TGCGCCAGCAGCCAAGACAGGGGGGATTACAATGAGCAGTTCTTC. Protein product: CASSQDRGDYNEQFF.

This sequence joins TRBV28 and TRBJ2-7; TRBD2 might be the D (6 bases). Between the trimmed V and J ends, which lost 3 bases and 6 bases, there was a span of 15 bases. In germline, CDR1 is MDHEN, CDR2 SYDVKM. CDR3 length: 14 amino acids. The CDR3 reads CASSFLEGLSEQYF. The CDR3 region has the DNA TGTGCCAGCAGTTTCTTAGAGGGACTGAGCGAGCAGTACTTC.

This clone has just a few counts. CDR3 region: CASSLGKTSGSTDTQYF. The DNA for the CDR3 is TGTGCCAGCAGCTTAGGGAAGACTAGCGGTAGCACAGATACGCAGTATTTT. This chain connects TRBV7-8 to TRBJ2-3; TRBD2 matches 9 bases. V shed 1 base, J shed 0 bases, and the junction held 5 bases outside the gene matches. The CDR3 is 17 residues long. Germline V gene lookup returns CDR1 SGHVS and CDR2 FQNEAQ.

This clone was observed a single time. The chain recombines TRBV5-1 with TRBJ2-5; D gene ambiguous. V gave up 5 bases and J gave up 5 bases, with 13 bases separating them. Germline assignment: CDR1 SGHRS and CDR2 YFSETQ. The CDR3 extends over 13 amino acids. The CDR3 loop reads CASRMDSVETQYF. The CDR3 nucleotides are TGCGCCAGCAGAATGGATTCGGTTGAGACCCAGTACTTC.

This clone is a singleton in its sample. V gene TRBV29-1 combines with J gene TRBJ1-1; tentative D call: TRBD1 (6 bases). The CDR3 sequence is 12 residues long. Trimming cost V 4 bases and J 2 bases, with 8 bases left between them. Germline CDR1 SQVTM, CDR2 ANQGSEA. DNA of the CDR3: TGCAGCGTTGTGGGACACAACACTGAAGCTTTCTTT. Protein product: CSVVGHNTEAFF.

This chain links TRBV7-3 with TRBJ2-1, with a tentative D call TRBD2 (6 bases). V dropped 1 base and J dropped 4 bases, with 11 bases sitting between them. The V gene's germline CDR1 is SGHTA and CDR2 FQGTGA. The CDR3 runs 15 residues. CDR3 amino acids: CASSLNGGRYNEQFF. The CDR3 DNA reads TGTGCCAGCAGCTTAAACGGGGGTCGGTACAATGAGCAGTTCTTC.

The V call is TRBV7-2, the J call TRBJ1-2, with D possibly being TRBD1 (5 bases). This CDR3 comprises 13 residues. The germline CDR1 and CDR2 sequences are SGHTA and FQGNSA. V was trimmed by 1 base and J by 8 bases, leaving 11 bases between them. The CDR3 sequence: CASSLVQGTGYTF. The CDR3 nucleotides read TGTGCCAGCAGCTTAGTTCAGGGAACAGGCTACACCTTC.

The chain employs TRBV7-2 and TRBJ2-7; a weak D match, TRBD2 (6 bases). Germline V CDR1 and CDR2: SGHTA, FQGNSA. Trimming shortened V by 4 bases and J by 7 bases, and 17 bases separated the two germline ends. There are 14 residues in the CDR3. This CDR3 reads CASSSGGGVGEQYF. CDR3 DNA: TGTGCCAGCAGCTCCGGGGGAGGCGTAGGGGAGCAGTACTTC.

The J gene is TRBJ1-6, the V gene TRBV5-1, with 9 bases fitting TRBD1. This CDR3 region has 17 residues. The V gene's germline CDR1 is SGHRS and CDR2 YFSETQ. The trim removed 4 bases at V and 10 bases at J, leaving 15 bases unmatched. Written as DNA, the CDR3 is TGCGCCAGCAGCCCTACTTCGGGGACAGGGCGGCGGTCACCCCTCCACTTT. It yields the protein CASSPTSGTGRRSPLHF.

This chain joins TRBV29-1 and TRBJ2-3; 16 bases match TRBD2. V lost 1 base, J lost 15 bases, and 16 bases stayed unmatched. Germline V gives CDR1 SQVTM, CDR2 ANQGSEA. The CDR3 is 17 amino acids. The CDR3 sequence: CSVEAYKGLAGGQVDYF. The CDR3 DNA reads as TGCAGCGTTGAAGCTTACAAGGGACTAGCGGGGGGGCAGGTCGACTATTTT.

The CDR3 region is CASTRELYGYTF. The CDR3 DNA is TGTGCCAGCACCAGGGAATTATATGGCTACACCTTC. The chain combines TRBV2 with TRBJ1-2, with D possibly being TRBD1 (5 bases). V lost 7 bases to trimming and J lost 5 bases, with 11 bases between them. Germline V gives CDR1 SNHLY, CDR2 FYNNEI. The length of the CDR3 is 12 residues.

The chain employs TRBV5-1 and TRBJ2-1; D ambiguous. The CDR3 has 15 residues. The V end lost 0 bases, the J end lost 4 bases, and 11 bases lay between the germline ends. Germline assignment: CDR1 SGHRS and CDR2 YFSETQ. CDR3 residues: CASSLAMATYNEQFF. CDR3 in DNA: TGCGCCAGCAGCTTGGCCATGGCTACTTACAATGAGCAGTTCTTC.

The V gene is TRBV9, the J gene TRBJ1-1, with no clear D. The germline V gene encodes CDR1 SGDLS and CDR2 YYNGEE. Trimming left V 4 bases short and J 5 bases short, with 15 bases between. The CDR3 is 14 amino acids. CDR3 bases: TGTGCCAGCAGCCCTCAGGCGGGTGTGACTGAAGCTTTCTTT. This gives the protein CASSPQAGVTEAFF. The variable domain in full, completed from reference TRBV9 and TRBJ1-1, reads DSGVTQTPKHLITATGQRVTLRCSPRSGDLSVYWYQQSLDQGLQFLIQYYNGEERAKGNILERFSAQQFPDLHSELNLSSLELGDSALYFCASSPQAGVTEAFFGQGTRLTVV.

This chain joins TRBV5-6 and TRBJ1-4; D is uncertain. Trimming cost V 0 bases and J 5 bases, with 8 bases left between them. The CDR3 contains 14 residues. Germline V gene data show CDR1 as SGHDT and CDR2 as YYEEEE. The CDR3 here is CASSLDSANEKLFF. The DNA of the CDR3 is TGTGCCAGCAGCTTGGATTCAGCCAATGAAAAACTGTTTTTT.